Presented here are 23 T cell receptor beta chains from one specimen sequenced in a study of CD4+ T cells in melanoma. Sequencing was performed with immunoSEQ multiplex PCR; in TCRdb, only in-frame clones are kept and a portion is missing. The repertoire holds 10,000 or so clones, with under 65% as singletons. The sample consisted of cells from a culture (not recorded whether cultured in vitro). The source of these receptors is a human donor with melanoma.

The count of this clone is one. J is TRBJ2-5 and V is TRBV19; 8 bases agree with TRBD1. V lost 11 bases, J lost 0 bases, and 11 bases stayed unmatched. CDR3 size: 15 residues. CDR1 and CDR2 (germline): LNHDA, SQIVND (reference sequence). CDR3 nucleotides: TGTGCCTCCCCGAGGCCCAGGGGGCACCAAGAGACCCAGTACTTC. Translation gives CASPRPRGHQETQYF.

This chain uses TRBV15 with TRBJ1-2; 10 nucleotides agree with TRBD1. The V segment lost 0 bases and the J segment 0 bases; nucleotides outside the gene matches: 10. The germline V gene has CDR1 LNHNV and CDR2 YYDKDF (reference sequence). CDR3 length equals 19 residues. CDR3 protein: CATSRDRAGQGQANYGYTF. The CDR3 bases are TGTGCCACCAGCAGAGATCGGGCGGGACAGGGGCAGGCTAACTATGGCTACACCTTC.

The chain joins TRBV13 to TRBJ2-1; TRBD2 aligns across 13 bases. With 3 bases clipped from V and 8 bases from J, the junction kept 7 bases outside the gene matches. Germline loops: CDR1 PRHDT, CDR2 FYEKMQ (reference sequence). There are 16 residues in the CDR3. The CDR3 region is CASSFMGLAGLDEQFF. CDR3 bases: TGTGCCAGCAGCTTTATGGGACTAGCGGGGCTCGATGAGCAGTTCTTC.

Only one count was recorded for this clone. The V gene is TRBV5-1, the J gene TRBJ2-5; D gene ambiguous. The V end lost 4 bases, the J end lost 2 bases, and 3 bases lay between the germline ends. The CDR3 length is 11 residues. The V gene's germline CDR1 is SGHRS and CDR2 YFSETQ. CDR3 sequence: CASSVQETQYF. CDR3 DNA: TGCGCCAGCAGCGTGCAAGAGACCCAGTACTTC.

The chain has TRBV9 and TRBJ2-2, with 10 bases aligning to TRBD1. V trimming: 3 bases; J trimming: 5 bases; junction bases outside the gene matches: 7. The CDR3 has 16 residues. Per germline, CDR1 SGDLS and CDR2 YYNGEE. The CDR3 region has the DNA TGTGCCAGCAGCGACCGACAGGGGGCGCGAACCGGGGAGCTGTTTTTT. It translates to CASSDRQGARTGELFF.

This sequence joins TRBV2 and TRBJ2-3, with D perhaps TRBD2 (6 bases). The CDR3 has 14 amino acids. Looked up from germline, CDR1 is SNHLY and CDR2 is FYNNEI. V was cut by 7 bases and J by 4 bases, with 15 bases left in between. CDR3 amino acids: CASKKGGAADTQYF. The DNA of the CDR3 is TGTGCCAGCAAAAAAGGAGGGGCGGCAGATACGCAGTATTTT.

The chain recombines TRBV7-9 with TRBJ2-5, with D uncertain. The length of the CDR3 is 12 residues. V dropped 4 bases and J dropped 5 bases, with 8 bases sitting between them. The germline V gene has CDR1 SEHNR and CDR2 FQNEAQ (reference sequence). The CDR3 DNA is TGTGCCAGCAGCTACATGGGGGAGACCCAGTACTTC. It translates to CASSYMGETQYF. Based on the CDR3 plus reference TRBV7-9 and TRBJ2-5, the full variable domain is DTGVSQNPRHKITKRGQNVTFRCDPISEHNRLYWYRQTLGQGPEFLTYFQNEAQLEKSRLLSDRFSAERPKGSFSTLEIQRTEQGDSAMYLCASSYMGETQYFGPGTRLLVL.

The table lists this clone with a count of one. The chain joins TRBV5-6 to TRBJ2-6; D might be TRBD1 (5 bases). In germline, CDR1 is SGHDT, CDR2 YYEEEE. V was shortened by 1 base and J by 2 bases, with 19 bases between the two germline ends. The CDR3 totals 19 residues. In DNA form, the CDR3 reads TGTGCCAGCAGCTTGCGGGCTCGCCCAAAAGGGGCTGGGGCCAACGTCCTGACTTTC. It yields the protein CASSLRARPKGAGANVLTF.

This chain connects TRBV18 to TRBJ2-5; D is unclear. Between the trimmed V and J ends, which lost 0 bases and 1 base, there was a span of 12 bases. CDR1 and CDR2 (germline): KGHSH, LQKENI. This CDR3 contains 16 residues. CDR3 DNA sequence: TGTGCCAGCTCACCACCCCTCGGCAGATCCCAAGAGACCCAGTACTTC. Encoded protein: CASSPPLGRSQETQYF.

This chain joins TRBV7-9 and TRBJ2-3; 10 bases line up with TRBD1. Germline loops: CDR1 SEHNR, CDR2 FQNEAQ (reference sequence). The V segment lost 8 bases and the J segment 4 bases; nucleotides outside the gene matches: 9. The CDR3 covers 15 residues. For the CDR3, the DNA is TGTGCCAGCGAACTCCACGGACAGGGGGCAGATACGCAGTATTTT. It codes for CASELHGQGADTQYF.

The chain carries TRBV5-4 and TRBJ2-7; D may be TRBD1 or TRBD2 (5 bases each). Germline values: CDR1 SGHNT, CDR2 YYREEE (reference sequence). The ends were cut back, 3 bases at V and 2 bases at J, with 12 bases in the middle. The CDR3 covers 14 residues. For the CDR3, the DNA is TGTGCCAGCAGCTGGGACGGAGTAACCTACGAGCAGTACTTC. It yields the protein CASSWDGVTYEQYF. The full variable domain, in which reference TRBV5-4 and TRBJ2-7 provide the parts outside the CDR3, is ETGVTQSPTHLIKTRGQQVTLRCSSQSGHNTVSWYQQALGQGPQFIFQYYREEENGRGNFPPRFSGLQFPNYSSELNVNALELDDSALYLCASSWDGVTYEQYFGPGTRLTVT.

This clone appeared a few times. This chain links TRBV7-9 with TRBJ2-1, with 8 bases identical to TRBD2. The CDR3 is made up of 16 amino acids. The V gene's germline CDR1 is SEHNR and CDR2 FQNEAQ (reference sequence). The junction had 10 bases not matched to a gene; V was cut back by 5 bases and J by 4 bases. The CDR3 DNA is TGTGCCAGCAGCCCACTCCGACTAGCGTTGTACAATGAGCAGTTCTTC. This translates into CASSPLRLALYNEQFF.

The chain joins TRBV19 to TRBJ1-6; tentatively, D is TRBD1 (6 bases). The CDR3 spans 16 residues. The germline CDR1 and CDR2 sequences are LNHDA and SQIVND (reference sequence). Trimming shortened V by 5 bases and J by 2 bases, and 13 bases separated the two germline ends. CDR3 in amino acids: CASSYTGITYNSPLHF. In DNA, the CDR3 is TGTGCCAGTAGTTACACAGGGATCACCTATAATTCACCCCTCCACTTT.

This clone has only a few counts. The chain recombines TRBV14 with TRBJ1-6; D is perhaps TRBD1 (6 bases). Germline V gene lookup returns CDR1 SGHDN and CDR2 FVKESK. Trimming shortened V by 5 bases and J by 7 bases, and 12 bases separated the two germline ends. The CDR3 has 14 residues. The CDR3, as DNA: TGTGCCAGCAGCTCACAGGGTTTGAATTCACCCCTCCACTTT. This sequence encodes CASSSQGLNSPLHF.

In this sample, this clone turned up a few times. The chain joins TRBV18 to TRBJ1-2, with D possibly being TRBD1 (5 bases). Trimming cost V 3 bases and J 4 bases, with 21 bases left between them. Germline V lookup: CDR1 KGHSH, CDR2 LQKENI. This CDR3 is 17 amino acids long. The CDR3: CASSPVLRGQPSYGYTF. In nucleotides, the CDR3 is TGTGCCAGCTCACCTGTATTACGAGGACAACCGTCCTATGGCTACACCTTC.

This chain links TRBV25-1 with TRBJ2-5; maybe TRBD1 (5 bases). The germline V gene encodes CDR1 MGHDK and CDR2 SYGVNS. This CDR3 has 16 amino acids. V was shortened by 4 bases and J by 4 bases, with 19 bases between the two germline ends. CDR3 in DNA: TGTGCCAGCAGTGGACCCCCGGCCAGGGCCGCAGAGACCCAGTACTTC. This sequence encodes CASSGPPARAAETQYF.

This clone has a handful of counts. This rearrangement joins TRBV6-5 to TRBJ1-1; 11 positions agree with TRBD1. The CDR3 has 15 amino acids. J gave up 3 bases and V 5 bases, and 5 bases lay outside the gene matches. From germline, CDR1 is MNHEY and CDR2 SVGAGI. The CDR3 region is CASSGQGAGDTEAFF. In DNA form, the CDR3 reads TGTGCCAGCAGTGGACAGGGGGCTGGTGACACTGAAGCTTTCTTT.

The chain carries TRBV5-1 and TRBJ1-2; D unresolved. This CDR3 spans 18 amino acids. CDR1 is SGHRS, CDR2 YFSETQ, per germline. Trimming stripped 7 bases from V and 0 bases from J, with 25 bases between. CDR3: CASPSPNRVHPANYGYTF. The CDR3 nucleotides read TGCGCCAGCCCATCCCCCAATCGGGTTCACCCCGCTAACTATGGCTACACCTTC.

The rearrangement uses TRBV5-1 and TRBJ2-3; the D is unclear. Germline V gene data show CDR1 as SGHRS and CDR2 as YFSETQ. Trimming cost V 4 bases and J 4 bases, with 16 bases left between them. CDR3 length: 15 residues. DNA for the CDR3: TGCGCCAGCAGCCCACGCTACTCGGGCGCAGATACGCAGTATTTT. It yields the protein CASSPRYSGADTQYF.

The CDR3 is CASSPDPDAVTQYF. The CDR3 bases are TGTGCCAGTAGTCCGGACCCAGATGCGGTGACCCAGTACTTC. V gene TRBV19 combines with J gene TRBJ2-5; no firm D call. V dropped 5 bases and J dropped 7 bases, with 17 bases sitting between them. The germline V gene has CDR1 LNHDA and CDR2 SQIVND (reference sequence). There are 14 residues in the CDR3.

The gene calls are TRBV5-1 and TRBJ2-3; D is possibly TRBD1 (5 bases). The CDR3 runs to 15 residues. Per the germline V gene, CDR1 is SGHRS and CDR2 is YFSETQ. V dropped 1 base and J dropped 2 bases, with 11 bases sitting between them. CDR3 nucleotides: TGCGCCAGCAGCTTGCCAGGGTGGAACACAGATACGCAGTATTTT. Translated, it gives CASSLPGWNTDTQYF. The complete variable domain, with remaining parts taken from reference TRBV5-1 and TRBJ2-3, reads KAGVTQTPRYLIKTRGQQVTLSCSPISGHRSVSWYQQTPGQGLQFLFEYFSETQRNKGNFPGRFSGRQFSNSRSEMNVSTLELGDSALYLCASSLPGWNTDTQYFGPGTRLTVL.

CDR3 sequence reads: CASSLGSRLAGLNNEQFF. The CDR3 nucleotides are TGTGCCAGCAGCTTAGGGTCCCGACTAGCGGGGTTAAACAATGAGCAGTTCTTC. The chain couples TRBV11-2 to TRBJ2-1; 11 nucleotides align to TRBD2. In germline, CDR1 is SGHAT, CDR2 FQNNGV. The CDR3 runs to 18 residues. Unmatched junction bases numbered 10, after V lost 1 base and J lost 5 bases.

This clone turned up a few times. The chain is built from TRBV5-5 and TRBJ2-4; D perhaps matches TRBD1 (5 bases). The CDR3 extends over 14 amino acids. Germline CDR1 is SGHKS and CDR2 is YYEKEE (reference sequence). Trimming took 2 bases from V and 7 from J, leaving 13 bases between them. CDR3 residues: CASSLWGRPNIQYF. DNA of the CDR3: TGTGCCAGCAGCTTATGGGGCCGCCCTAACATTCAGTACTTC. Together with reference TRBV5-5 and TRBJ2-4, the CDR3 gives the full variable domain: DAGVTQSPTHLIKTRGQQVTLRCSPISGHKSVSWYQQVLGQGPQFIFQYYEKEERGRGNFPDRFSARQFPNYSSELNVNALLLGDSALYLCASSLWGRPNIQYFGAGTRLSVL.